Sequencing of this T cell receptor (beta chain) was carried out in a study of post-analysis software for immune sequencing data. Study-level information: Recorded subtypes: relapsing-remitting, secondary progressive, progressive-relapsing; some patients unannotated.

TCR beta libraries were prepared from cDNA with unique molecular identifiers. TCRdb passed the PCR reads through MiXCR, listing each CDR3 protein once. The sample contains roughly 400,000 distinct CDR3 sequences, roughly 40% of which appear only once. This CDR3 is 16 amino acids long. Germline CDR1 is LGHNA and CDR2 is YSLEER. Comment on this clonotype: Its target is not known. Mismatch with germline at one junction end may stem from a read error.

General study findings and limits: Roughly five TRBV segments appeared more often in patients than in controls, and TRBV5-6, TRBV5-1 and TRBV20-1 were among these. Diversity measured as normalized Chao1 was significantly lower in multiple sclerosis patients than in controls.

What was sequenced was blood. The sequence was collected from a girl aged 2-15 years with multiple sclerosis. The chain combines TRBV4-3 with TRBJ2-1; 8 nucleotides agree with TRBD2. This chain's CDR3 is CASSQQPGTRGDEQFF. CDR3 DNA: TGCGCAAGCAGCCAACAACCCGGGACTAGAGGGGATGAGCAGTTCTTC.